This entry features one TCR beta chain sequence. Its cognate antigen is unknown. V lost 10 bases to trimming and J lost 6 bases, with 9 bases between them. The CDR3 consists of 10 residues. Germline loops: CDR1 MRHNA, CDR2 SNTAGT. The sample belongs to a study of T cell responses to AZD1222 COVID-19 vaccine. Measured with immunoSEQ multiplex PCR; TCRdb has only the in-frame clones, and not every one. The sample includes 80,000 to 95,000 clones, just under 90% of them seen just once. Study results and limitations: All repertoire sampling was performed exclusively after the peak T cell response. When two AZD1222 doses had been given, Spike-specific TCR breadth and depth rose.

The sample consisted of peripheral blood, taken on day 0 of AZD1222 vaccination. This TCR derives from an adult in good health. V is TRBV6-4 and J is TRBJ1-1; D unresolved. The CDR3: CATEWAEAFF. For the CDR3, the DNA is TGTGCCACCGAGTGGGCTGAAGCTTTCTTT.